A selection of T cell receptor beta chains follows, all from one sample in a study of blood T cell repertoires in COVID-19. Generated by immunoSEQ multiplex PCR, the TCRdb table keeps only in-frame clones and is missing some. The repertoire has about 190,000 clones, about nine tenths of them found once; the top ten carry roughly 6.7%. Material for sequencing was peripheral blood. The receptor set was obtained from a man aged 35-49 years with acute or convalescent COVID-19. The CDR3 runs from the conserved cysteine through the conserved F or W. D genes are given only for firm matches. Not all rows give a size; the values are once, few, many and, for expanded clones, a class.

j_gene: TRBJ2-1
abundance: -
d_gene: TRBD2
v_gene: TRBV18
CDR3nt: TGTGCCAGCTCCCTGACTAGCGGGGGGGCCGACACCTACAATGAGCAGTTCTTC
CDR3aa: CASSLTSGGADTYNEQFF

j_gene: TRBJ2-3
abundance: -
d_gene: -
v_gene: TRBV5-1
CDR3nt: TGCGCCAGCAGGGAGACAGATACGCAGTATTTT
CDR3aa: CASRETDTQYF

j_gene: TRBJ1-6
abundance: few
d_gene: TRBD1
v_gene: TRBV15
CDR3nt: TGTGCCACCAGCCCGACAGGGGGGACTTATAATTCACCCCTCCACTTT
CDR3aa: CATSPTGGTYNSPLHF

j_gene: TRBJ2-6
abundance: -
d_gene: TRBD1
v_gene: TRBV10-2
CDR3nt: TGCGCCAGCAGAGACCGGGACAGGGGTTCTAATGGGGCCAACGTCCTGACTTTC
CDR3aa: CASRDRDRGSNGANVLTF

j_gene: TRBJ2-2
abundance: -
d_gene: -
v_gene: TRBV7-3
CDR3nt: TGTGCCAGCAGCCGAGGACTGAACACCGGGGAGCTGTTTTTT
CDR3aa: CASSRGLNTGELFF

j_gene: TRBJ1-6
abundance: few
d_gene: TRBD1
v_gene: TRBV10-1
CDR3nt: TGCGCCAGCAGAGACAGGGCTGCGGATTCACCCCTCCACTTT
CDR3aa: CASRDRAADSPLHF

j_gene: TRBJ2-7
abundance: -
d_gene: TRBD1
v_gene: TRBV18
CDR3nt: TGTGCCAGCTCACCGAAACAGGGGACCCTCGGCGAGCAGTACTTC
CDR3aa: CASSPKQGTLGEQYF

j_gene: TRBJ1-1
abundance: once
d_gene: -
v_gene: TRBV4-1
CDR3nt: TGCGCCAGCAGCCAGGGAGGGATGAACACTGAAGCTTTCTTT
CDR3aa: CASSQGGMNTEAFF

j_gene: TRBJ2-2
abundance: -
d_gene: -
v_gene: TRBV27
CDR3nt: TGTGCCAGCAGTTCTCAGGCGAACACCGGGGAGCTGTTTTTT
CDR3aa: CASSSQANTGELFF

j_gene: TRBJ1-4
abundance: few
d_gene: -
v_gene: TRBV6-1
CDR3nt: TGTGCCAGCAGTGATAGCGGAGGGAACGAAAAACTGTTTTTT
CDR3aa: CASSDSGGNEKLFF

j_gene: TRBJ1-1
abundance: -
d_gene: -
v_gene: TRBV6-1
CDR3nt: TGTGCCAGCAGTGACGGGCCTGGGGGGGACACTGAAGCTTTCTTT
CDR3aa: CASSDGPGGDTEAFF

j_gene: TRBJ2-3
abundance: few
d_gene: -
v_gene: TRBV6-5
CDR3nt: TGTGCCACCGAACAGGGGGGGGGCACAGATACGCAGTATTTT
CDR3aa: CATEQGGGTDTQYF

j_gene: TRBJ1-1
abundance: -
d_gene: -
v_gene: TRBV6-2/TRBV6-3
CDR3nt: TGTGCCAGCAGTTTCACACAGGGCAGTCCGAACACTGAAGCTTTCTTT
CDR3aa: CASSFTQGSPNTEAFF

j_gene: TRBJ1-4
abundance: -
d_gene: TRBD1
v_gene: TRBV6-6
CDR3nt: TGTGCCAGCAGTTACTCTACGACAGGGAGAGAAAAACTGTTTTTT
CDR3aa: CASSYSTTGREKLFF

j_gene: TRBJ1-4
abundance: -
d_gene: TRBD1
v_gene: TRBV18
CDR3nt: TGTGCCAGCTCACCCCGTGGACGGCGACAGGGGACACTGACAACTAATGAAAAACTGTTTTTT
CDR3aa: CASSPRGRRQGTLTTNEKLFF

j_gene: TRBJ2-1
abundance: -
d_gene: TRBD2
v_gene: TRBV6-1
CDR3nt: TGTGCCAGCAGTGTGGAGGAGCGGGGGAAACTTTACAATGAGCAGTTCTTC
CDR3aa: CASSVEERGKLYNEQFF

j_gene: TRBJ2-7
abundance: -
d_gene: TRBD2
v_gene: TRBV3-1/TRBV3-2
CDR3nt: TGTGCCAGCAGCCAACTAGCGGGGGGGCTCGACGAGCAGTACTTC
CDR3aa: CASSQLAGGLDEQYF

j_gene: TRBJ2-2
abundance: -
d_gene: TRBD2
v_gene: TRBV19
CDR3nt: TGTGCCAGTAGCGGCGTAGCGGGGGGCCACACCGGGGAGCTGTTTTTT
CDR3aa: CASSGVAGGHTGELFF